This TCR beta chain was retrieved from a study of cytomegalovirus exposure and HLA in healthy donors. The primer mix had 60 Vbeta and 13 Jbeta primers. TCRdb's copy holds only in-frame clones and misses some; the assay was immunoSEQ multiplex PCR. The sample lists about 94,000 clones, over 50% occurring once. Concerning this clone: The antigen is unknown.

Findings and limits, study-wide: Later analysis identified a missense DCLRE1C variant that was linked to TCR beta V- and J-gene trimming. The records held CMV serostatus as the only immune exposure information. Later on, an analysis showed TCR association rates differing by HLA locus, with DRB1 the most and HLA-C the fewest. Cytomegalovirus-associated TCR beta chains were listed, numbering under 200.

CDR1 LGHNT and CDR2 FRNRAP come from the germline V gene. The CDR3 extends over 19 amino acids. The ends lost 0 bases at V and 0 bases at J; junction bases unmatched: 7. Sequencing was performed on PBMCs. The gene calls are TRBV12-5 and TRBJ2-1; 11 bases match TRBD2. This TCR came from a man aged 25 to 40 in good health and CMV-seronegative. CDR3 amino acids: CASGLVSLAGGHSYNEQFF. The DNA of the CDR3 is TGTGCTAGTGGTTTGGTAAGTCTAGCGGGAGGACACTCCTACAATGAGCAGTTCTTC.